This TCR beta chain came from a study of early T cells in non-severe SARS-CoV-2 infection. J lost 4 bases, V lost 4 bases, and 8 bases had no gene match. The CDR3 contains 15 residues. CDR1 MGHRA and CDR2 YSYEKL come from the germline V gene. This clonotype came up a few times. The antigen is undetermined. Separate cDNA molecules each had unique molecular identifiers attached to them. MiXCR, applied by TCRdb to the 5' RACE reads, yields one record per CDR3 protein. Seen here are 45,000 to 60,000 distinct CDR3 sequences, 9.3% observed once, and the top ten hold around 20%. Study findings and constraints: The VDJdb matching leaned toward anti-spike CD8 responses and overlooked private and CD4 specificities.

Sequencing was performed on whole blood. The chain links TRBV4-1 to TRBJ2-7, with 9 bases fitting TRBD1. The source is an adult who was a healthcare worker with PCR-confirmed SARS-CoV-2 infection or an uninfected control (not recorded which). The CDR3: CASSREGQGGYEQYF. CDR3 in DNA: TGCGCCAGCAGCCGAGAGGGACAGGGAGGATACGAGCAGTACTTC.